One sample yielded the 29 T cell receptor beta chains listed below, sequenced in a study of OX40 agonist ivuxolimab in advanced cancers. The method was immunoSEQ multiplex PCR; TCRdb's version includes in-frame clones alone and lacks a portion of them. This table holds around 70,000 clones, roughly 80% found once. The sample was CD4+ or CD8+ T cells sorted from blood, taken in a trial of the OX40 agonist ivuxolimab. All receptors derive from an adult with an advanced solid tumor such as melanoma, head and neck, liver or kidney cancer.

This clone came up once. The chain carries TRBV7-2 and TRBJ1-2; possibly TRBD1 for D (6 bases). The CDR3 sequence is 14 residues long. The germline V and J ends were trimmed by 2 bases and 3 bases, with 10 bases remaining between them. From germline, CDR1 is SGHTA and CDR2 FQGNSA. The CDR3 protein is CASSLSAGDYGYTF. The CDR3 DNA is TGTGCCAGCAGCTTATCGGCAGGGGACTATGGCTACACCTTC.

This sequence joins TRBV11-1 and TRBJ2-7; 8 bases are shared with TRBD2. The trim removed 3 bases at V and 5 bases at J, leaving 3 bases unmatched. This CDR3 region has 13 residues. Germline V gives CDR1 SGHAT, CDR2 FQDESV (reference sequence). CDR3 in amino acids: CASSFGAGDEQYF. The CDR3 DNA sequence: TGTGCCAGCAGCTTCGGAGCGGGAGACGAGCAGTACTTC.

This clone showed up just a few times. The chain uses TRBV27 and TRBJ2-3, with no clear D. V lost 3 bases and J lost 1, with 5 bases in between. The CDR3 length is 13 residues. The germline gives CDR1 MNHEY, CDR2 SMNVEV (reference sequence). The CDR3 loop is CASSLVGTDTQYF. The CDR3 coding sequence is TGTGCCAGCAGTTTGGTAGGCACAGATACGCAGTATTTT.

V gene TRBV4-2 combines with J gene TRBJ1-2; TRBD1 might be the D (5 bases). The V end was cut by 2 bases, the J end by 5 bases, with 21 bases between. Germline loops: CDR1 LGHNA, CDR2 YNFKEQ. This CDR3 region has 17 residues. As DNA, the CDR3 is TGTGCCAGCAGCCAACCTTCCCTTGGGGGGGACGGTTATGGCTACACCTTC. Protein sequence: CASSQPSLGGDGYGYTF.

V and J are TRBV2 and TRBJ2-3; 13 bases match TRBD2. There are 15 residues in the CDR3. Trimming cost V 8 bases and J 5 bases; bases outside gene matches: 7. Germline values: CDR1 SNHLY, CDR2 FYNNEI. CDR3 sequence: CASARTSGSIDTQYF. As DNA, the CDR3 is TGTGCCAGCGCGAGGACTAGCGGGAGTATAGATACGCAGTATTTT.

The CDR3 sequence is CASSPALVSGELFF. The CDR3 region has the DNA TGTGCCAGCAGCCCCGCACTAGTGAGCGGGGAGCTGTTTTTT. This chain connects TRBV7-2 to TRBJ2-2; weak D call: TRBD2 (5 bases). The CDR3 is made up of 14 amino acids. Trimming shortened V by 5 bases and J by 7 bases, and 14 bases separated the two germline ends. Germline-derived CDR1 and CDR2 are SGHTA and FQGNSA.

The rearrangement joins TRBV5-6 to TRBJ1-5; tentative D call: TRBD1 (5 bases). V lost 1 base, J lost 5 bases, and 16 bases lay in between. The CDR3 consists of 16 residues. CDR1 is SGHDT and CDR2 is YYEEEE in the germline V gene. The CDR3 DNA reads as TGTGCCAGCAGCTTGTTCACCTTGGGGCTCCATCAGCCCCAGCATTTT. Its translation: CASSLFTLGLHQPQHF.

Here the CDR3 reads CASSSFRATDTEAFF. Written as DNA, the CDR3 is TGCGCCAGCAGCTCCTTCAGGGCTACTGACACTGAAGCTTTCTTT. V usage is TRBV5-1 and J usage is TRBJ1-1; D possibly corresponds to TRBD1 (5 bases). Trimming removed 3 bases at V and 3 bases at J, with 15 bases between. This CDR3 comprises 15 residues. Germline V CDR1 and CDR2: SGHRS, YFSETQ.

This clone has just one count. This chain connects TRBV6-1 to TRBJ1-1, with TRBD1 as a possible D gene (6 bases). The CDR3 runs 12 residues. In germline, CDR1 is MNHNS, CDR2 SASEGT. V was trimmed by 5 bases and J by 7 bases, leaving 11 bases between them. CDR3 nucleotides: TGTGCCAGCAGTCTATTGGACAGTGAAGCTTTCTTT. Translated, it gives CASSLLDSEAFF.

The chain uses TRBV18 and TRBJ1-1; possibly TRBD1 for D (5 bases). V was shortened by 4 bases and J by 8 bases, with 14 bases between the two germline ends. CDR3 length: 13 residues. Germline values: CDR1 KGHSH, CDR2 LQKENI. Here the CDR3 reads CASSRSGAEEAFF. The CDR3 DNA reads TGTGCCAGCTCACGTTCCGGGGCTGAGGAAGCTTTCTTT.

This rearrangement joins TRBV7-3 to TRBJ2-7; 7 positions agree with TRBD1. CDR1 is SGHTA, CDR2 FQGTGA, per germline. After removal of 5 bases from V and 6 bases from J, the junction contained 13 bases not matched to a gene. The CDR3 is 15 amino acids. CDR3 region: CASSPQGTVLAEQYV. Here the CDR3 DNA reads TGTGCCAGCAGCCCACAAGGGACAGTCCTGGCCGAGCAGTACGTC.

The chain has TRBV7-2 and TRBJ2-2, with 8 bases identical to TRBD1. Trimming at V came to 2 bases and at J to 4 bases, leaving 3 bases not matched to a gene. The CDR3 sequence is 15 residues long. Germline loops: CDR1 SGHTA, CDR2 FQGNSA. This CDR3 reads CASSLYRGSTGELFF. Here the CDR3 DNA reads TGTGCCAGCAGCTTATACAGGGGGAGCACCGGGGAGCTGTTTTTT.

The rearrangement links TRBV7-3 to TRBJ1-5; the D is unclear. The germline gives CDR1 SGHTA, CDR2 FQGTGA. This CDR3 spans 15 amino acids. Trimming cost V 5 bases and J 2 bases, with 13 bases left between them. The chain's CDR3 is CASSRIDVGNQPQHF. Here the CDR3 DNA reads TGTGCCAGCAGCAGAATCGACGTTGGCAATCAGCCCCAGCATTTT. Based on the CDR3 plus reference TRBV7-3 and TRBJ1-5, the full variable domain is GAGVSQTPSNKVTEKGKYVELRCDPISGHTALYWYRQSLGQGPEFLIYFQGTGAADDSGLPNDRFFAVRPEGSVSTLKIQRTERGDSAVYLCASSRIDVGNQPQHFGDGTRLSIL.

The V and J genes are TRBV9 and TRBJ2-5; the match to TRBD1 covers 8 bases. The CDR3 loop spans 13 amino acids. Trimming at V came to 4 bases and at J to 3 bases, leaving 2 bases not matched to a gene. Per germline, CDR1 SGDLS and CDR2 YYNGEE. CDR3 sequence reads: CASSMDREETQYF. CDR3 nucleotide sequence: TGTGCCAGCAGCATGGACAGGGAAGAGACCCAGTACTTC.

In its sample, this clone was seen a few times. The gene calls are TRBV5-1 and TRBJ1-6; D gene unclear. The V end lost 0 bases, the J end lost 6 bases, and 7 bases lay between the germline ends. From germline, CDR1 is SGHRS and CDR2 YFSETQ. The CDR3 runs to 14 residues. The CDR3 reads CASSLDGPNSPLHF. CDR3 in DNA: TGCGCCAGCAGCTTGGACGGACCTAATTCACCCCTCCACTTT.

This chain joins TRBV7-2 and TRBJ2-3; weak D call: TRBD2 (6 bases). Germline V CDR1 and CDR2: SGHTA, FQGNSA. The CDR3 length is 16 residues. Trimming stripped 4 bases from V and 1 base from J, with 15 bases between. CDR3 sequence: CASSSVEREGTDTQYF. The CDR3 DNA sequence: TGTGCCAGCAGCTCCGTGGAGAGGGAGGGCACAGATACGCAGTATTTT.

CDR3: CASSLSGSPYNEQFF. CDR3 coding DNA: TGCGCCAGCAGCTTAAGCGGGAGTCCCTACAATGAGCAGTTCTTC. The gene calls are TRBV5-1 and TRBJ2-1; TRBD2 agrees at 8 bases. Germline CDR1 is SGHRS and CDR2 is YFSETQ. The CDR3 extends over 15 amino acids. V gave up 2 bases and J gave up 2 bases; unmatched junction bases: 3.

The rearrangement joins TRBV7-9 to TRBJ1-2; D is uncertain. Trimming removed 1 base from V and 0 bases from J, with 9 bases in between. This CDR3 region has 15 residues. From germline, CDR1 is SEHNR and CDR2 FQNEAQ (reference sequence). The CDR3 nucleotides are TGTGCCAGCAGCTTAGGTCGTGAAGCTAACTATGGCTACACCTTC. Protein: CASSLGREANYGYTF.

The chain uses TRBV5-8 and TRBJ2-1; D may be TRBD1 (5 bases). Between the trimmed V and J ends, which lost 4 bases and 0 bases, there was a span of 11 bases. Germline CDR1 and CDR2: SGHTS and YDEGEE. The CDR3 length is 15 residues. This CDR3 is CASSGAISSYNEQFF. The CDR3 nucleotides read TGTGCCAGCAGCGGGGCCATCAGCTCCTACAATGAGCAGTTCTTC.

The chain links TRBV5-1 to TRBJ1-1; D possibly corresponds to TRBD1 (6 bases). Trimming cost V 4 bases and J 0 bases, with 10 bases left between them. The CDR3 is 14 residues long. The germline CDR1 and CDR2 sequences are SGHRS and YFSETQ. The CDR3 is CASSATGLNTEAFF. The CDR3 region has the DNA TGCGCCAGCAGCGCTACAGGGTTGAACACTGAAGCTTTCTTT.

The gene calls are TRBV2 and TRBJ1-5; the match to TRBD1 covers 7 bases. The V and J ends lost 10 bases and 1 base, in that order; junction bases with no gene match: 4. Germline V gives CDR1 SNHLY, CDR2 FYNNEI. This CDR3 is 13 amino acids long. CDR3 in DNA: TGTGCCACCGGGACAGCCAGCAATCAGCCCCAGCATTTT. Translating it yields CATGTASNQPQHF. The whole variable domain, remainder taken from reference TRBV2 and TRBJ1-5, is EPEVTQTPSHQVTQMGQEVILRCVPISNHLYFYWYRQILGQKVEFLVSFYNNEISEKSEIFDDQFSVERPDGSNFTLKIRSTKLEDSAMYFCATGTASNQPQHFGDGTRLSIL.

The CDR3 coding sequence is TGTGCCAGCAGTTTTTTCGACAGGGGCTACACCTTC. As protein: CASSFFDRGYTF. The chain is built from TRBV28 and TRBJ1-2, with a tentative D call TRBD1 (6 bases). CDR3 length equals 12 residues. Trimming shortened V by 3 bases and J by 8 bases, and 10 bases separated the two germline ends. The germline gives CDR1 MDHEN, CDR2 SYDVKM.

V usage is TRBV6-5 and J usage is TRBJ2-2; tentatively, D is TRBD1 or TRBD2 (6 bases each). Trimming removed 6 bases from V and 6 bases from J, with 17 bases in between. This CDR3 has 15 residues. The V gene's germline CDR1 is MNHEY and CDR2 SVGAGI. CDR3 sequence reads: CASRPRGASAGELFF. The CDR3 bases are TGTGCCAGCAGGCCTAGGGGGGCGAGTGCCGGGGAGCTGTTTTTT.

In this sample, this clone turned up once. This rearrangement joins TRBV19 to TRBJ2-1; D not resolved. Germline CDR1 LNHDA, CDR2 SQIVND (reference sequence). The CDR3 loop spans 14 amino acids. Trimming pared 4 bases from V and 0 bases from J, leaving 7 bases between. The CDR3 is CASSKESSYNEQFF. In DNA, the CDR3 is TGTGCCAGTAGTAAAGAGAGCTCCTACAATGAGCAGTTCTTC.

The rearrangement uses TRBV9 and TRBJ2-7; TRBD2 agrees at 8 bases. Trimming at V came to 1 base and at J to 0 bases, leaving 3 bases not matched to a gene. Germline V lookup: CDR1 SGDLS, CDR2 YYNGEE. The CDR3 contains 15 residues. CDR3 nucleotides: TGTGCCAGCAGCGTATCAAGCGGGGGCTCCTACGAGCAGTACTTC. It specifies CASSVSSGGSYEQYF.

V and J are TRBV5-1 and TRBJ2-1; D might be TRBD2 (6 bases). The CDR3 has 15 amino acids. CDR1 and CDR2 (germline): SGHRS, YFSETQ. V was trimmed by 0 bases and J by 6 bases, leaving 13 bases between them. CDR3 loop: CASSLGLTSRNEQFF. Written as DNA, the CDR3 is TGCGCCAGCAGCTTGGGACTGACTAGTCGCAATGAGCAGTTCTTC.

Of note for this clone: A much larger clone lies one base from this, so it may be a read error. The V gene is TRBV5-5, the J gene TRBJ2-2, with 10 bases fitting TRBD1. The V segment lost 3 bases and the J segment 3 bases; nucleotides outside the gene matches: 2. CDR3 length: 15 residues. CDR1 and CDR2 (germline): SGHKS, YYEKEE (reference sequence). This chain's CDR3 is CASSSGTGDTGELFF. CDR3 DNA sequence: TGTGCCAGCAGCTCCGGGACAGGGGACACCGGGGAGCTGTTTTTT.

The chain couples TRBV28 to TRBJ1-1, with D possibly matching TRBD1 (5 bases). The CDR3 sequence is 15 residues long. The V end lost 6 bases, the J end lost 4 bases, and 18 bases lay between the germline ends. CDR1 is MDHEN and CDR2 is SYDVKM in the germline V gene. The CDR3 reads CASSPVGEGATEAFF. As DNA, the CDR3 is TGTGCCAGCAGCCCCGTAGGGGAAGGCGCCACTGAAGCTTTCTTT. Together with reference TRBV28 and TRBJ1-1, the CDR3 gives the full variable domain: DVKVTQSSRYLVKRTGEKVFLECVQDMDHENMFWYRQDPGLGLRLIYFSYDVKMKEKGDIPEGYSVSREKKERFSLILESASTNQTSMYLCASSPVGEGATEAFFGQGTRLTVV.

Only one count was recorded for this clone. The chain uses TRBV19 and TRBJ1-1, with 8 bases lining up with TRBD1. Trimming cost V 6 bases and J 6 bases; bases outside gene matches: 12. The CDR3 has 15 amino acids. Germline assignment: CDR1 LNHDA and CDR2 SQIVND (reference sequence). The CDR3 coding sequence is TGTGCCAGTAGGAGTATGACAGGGGTCCTCCCTGAAGCTTTCTTT. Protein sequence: CASRSMTGVLPEAFF.